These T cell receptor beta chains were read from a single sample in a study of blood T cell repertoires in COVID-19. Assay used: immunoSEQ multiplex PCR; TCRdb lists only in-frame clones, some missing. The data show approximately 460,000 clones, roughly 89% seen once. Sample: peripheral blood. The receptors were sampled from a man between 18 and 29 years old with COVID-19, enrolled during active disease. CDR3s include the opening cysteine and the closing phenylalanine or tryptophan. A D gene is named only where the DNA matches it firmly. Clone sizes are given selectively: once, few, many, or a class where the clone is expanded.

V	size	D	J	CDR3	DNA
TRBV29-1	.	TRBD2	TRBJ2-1	CSVLAGGSSYNEQFF	TGCAGCGTCCTAGCGGGAGGGAGCTCCTACAATGAGCAGTTCTTC
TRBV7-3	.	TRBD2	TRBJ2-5	CASSRGLGETQYF	TGTGCCAGCAGCCGCGGACTAGGGGAGACCCAGTACTTC
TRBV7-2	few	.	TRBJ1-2	CASSRDKNYGYTF	TGTGCCAGCAGCAGAGACAAAAACTATGGCTACACCTTC
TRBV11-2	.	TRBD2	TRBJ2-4	CASSFHWGRVNIQYF	TGTGCCAGCAGCTTCCACTGGGGGAGGGTAAACATTCAGTACTTC
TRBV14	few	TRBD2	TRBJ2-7	CASSQVSSGAYEQYF	TGTGCCAGCAGCCAAGTTTCCAGCGGGGCCTACGAGCAGTACTTC
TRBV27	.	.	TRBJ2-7	CASSFAGSHEQYF	TGTGCCAGCAGTTTCGCGGGGAGCCACGAGCAGTACTTC
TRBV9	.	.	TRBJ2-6	CASNRDSGANVLTF	TGTGCCAGCAACAGGGACTCTGGGGCCAACGTCCTGACTTTC
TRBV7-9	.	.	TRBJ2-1	CASCMSLVYGEQFF	TGTGCCAGCTGCATGTCCCTAGTATACGGGGAGCAGTTCTTC
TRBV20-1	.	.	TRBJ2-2	CSARWGGELFF	TGCAGTGCGAGGTGGGGGGGCGAGCTGTTTTTT
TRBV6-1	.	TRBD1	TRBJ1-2	CASSDSRTGTRGYTF	TGTGCCAGCAGTGATTCCCGGACAGGGACTCGTGGCTACACCTTC
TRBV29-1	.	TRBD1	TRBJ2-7	CSVKGQGFYEQYF	TGCAGCGTTAAGGGACAGGGCTTCTACGAGCAGTACTTC
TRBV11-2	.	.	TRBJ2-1	CASSLGRQNNEQFF	TGTGCCAGCAGCTTAGGAAGACAGAACAATGAGCAGTTCTTC
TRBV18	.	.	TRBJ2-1	CASSPRVGSSSFNEQFF	TGTGCCAGCTCACCACGGGTGGGCAGCTCTTCGTTCAATGAGCAGTTCTTC
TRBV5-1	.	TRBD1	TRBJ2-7	CASSMGQVGSHEQYF	TGCGCCAGCAGCATGGGACAGGTTGGAAGTCACGAGCAGTACTTC
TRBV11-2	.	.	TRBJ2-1	CASRIRGSQGPYNEQFF	TGTGCCAGCAGGATAAGGGGTTCGCAAGGCCCCTACAATGAGCAGTTCTTC
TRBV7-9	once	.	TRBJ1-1	CASSLTGNTEAFF	TGTGCCAGCAGTCTGACAGGGAACACTGAAGCTTTCTTT
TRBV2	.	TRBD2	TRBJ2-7	CASRAASGTSRLYEQYF	TGTGCCAGCAGGGCAGCCAGCGGGACTAGCAGATTGTACGAGCAGTACTTC
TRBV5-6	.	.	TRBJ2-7	CASMDNYEQYF	TGTGCCAGCATGGACAATTACGAGCAGTACTTC
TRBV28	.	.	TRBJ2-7	CASSLSAGFYEQYF	TGTGCCAGCAGTTTATCCGCAGGCTTCTACGAGCAGTACTTC
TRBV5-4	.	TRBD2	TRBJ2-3	CASSLAGGHKDTQYF	TGTGCCAGCAGCTTAGCGGGGGGGCATAAAGATACGCAGTATTTT
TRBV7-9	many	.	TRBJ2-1	CASSLDSTYNEQFF	TGTGCCAGCAGCTTAGACTCTACCTACAATGAGCAGTTCTTC
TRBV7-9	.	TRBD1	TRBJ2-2	CASSLATGGPGELFF	TGTGCCAGCAGCTTAGCAACAGGGGGCCCCGGGGAGCTGTTTTTT
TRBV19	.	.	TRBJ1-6	CASSIEGGGSPLHF	TGTGCCAGTAGTATAGAGGGAGGTGGGTCACCCCTCCACTTT
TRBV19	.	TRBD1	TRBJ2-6	CASRPWGQGSGANVLTF	TGTGCCAGTAGACCGTGGGGACAGGGGTCTGGGGCCAACGTCCTGACTTTC
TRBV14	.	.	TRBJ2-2	CASSQLSGWELFF	TGTGCCAGCAGCCAACTGTCAGGGTGGGAGCTGTTTTTT
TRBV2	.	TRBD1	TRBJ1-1	CASMGQGNTEAFF	TGTGCCAGCATGGGACAGGGTAACACTGAAGCTTTCTTT
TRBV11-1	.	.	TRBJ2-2	CASSPVQYTGELFF	TGTGCCAGCAGCCCGGTGCAATACACCGGGGAGCTGTTTTTT
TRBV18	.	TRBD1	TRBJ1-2	CASSPRGQGPARGYTF	TGTGCCAGCTCACCCCGGGGACAGGGGCCCGCTAGGGGCTACACCTTC
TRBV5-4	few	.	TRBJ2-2	CASSADYSRELFF	TGTGCCAGCAGCGCGGACTATTCGCGGGAGCTGTTTTTT
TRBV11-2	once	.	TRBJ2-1	CASSHQASEQFF	TGTGCCAGCAGCCATCAGGCCAGTGAGCAGTTCTTC
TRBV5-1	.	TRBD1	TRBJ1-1	CASSLGQANTEAFF	TGCGCCAGCAGCCTAGGACAGGCTAACACTGAAGCTTTCTTT
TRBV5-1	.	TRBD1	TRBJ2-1	CASSLGTGSYNEQFF	TGCGCCAGCAGCTTAGGGACAGGCTCCTACAATGAGCAGTTCTTC
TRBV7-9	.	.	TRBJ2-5	CASSLGSETQYF	TGTGCCAGCAGCCTAGGTTCTGAGACCCAGTACTTC